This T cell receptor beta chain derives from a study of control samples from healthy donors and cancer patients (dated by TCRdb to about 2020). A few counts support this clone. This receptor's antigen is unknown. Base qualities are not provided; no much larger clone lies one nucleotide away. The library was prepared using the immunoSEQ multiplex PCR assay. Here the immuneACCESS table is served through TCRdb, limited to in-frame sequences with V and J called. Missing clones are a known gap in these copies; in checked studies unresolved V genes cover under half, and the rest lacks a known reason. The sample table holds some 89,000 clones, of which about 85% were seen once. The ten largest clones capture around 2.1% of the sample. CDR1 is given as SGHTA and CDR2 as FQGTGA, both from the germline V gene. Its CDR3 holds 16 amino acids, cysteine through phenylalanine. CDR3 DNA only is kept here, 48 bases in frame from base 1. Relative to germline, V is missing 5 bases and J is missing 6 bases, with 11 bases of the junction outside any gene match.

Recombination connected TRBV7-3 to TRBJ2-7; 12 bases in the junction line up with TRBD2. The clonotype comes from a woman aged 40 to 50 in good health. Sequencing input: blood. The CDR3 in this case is CASSRTSGDGGAEQYF. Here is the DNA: TGTGCCAGCAGCCGGACTAGCGGGGACGGAGGAGCCGAGCAGTACTTC.